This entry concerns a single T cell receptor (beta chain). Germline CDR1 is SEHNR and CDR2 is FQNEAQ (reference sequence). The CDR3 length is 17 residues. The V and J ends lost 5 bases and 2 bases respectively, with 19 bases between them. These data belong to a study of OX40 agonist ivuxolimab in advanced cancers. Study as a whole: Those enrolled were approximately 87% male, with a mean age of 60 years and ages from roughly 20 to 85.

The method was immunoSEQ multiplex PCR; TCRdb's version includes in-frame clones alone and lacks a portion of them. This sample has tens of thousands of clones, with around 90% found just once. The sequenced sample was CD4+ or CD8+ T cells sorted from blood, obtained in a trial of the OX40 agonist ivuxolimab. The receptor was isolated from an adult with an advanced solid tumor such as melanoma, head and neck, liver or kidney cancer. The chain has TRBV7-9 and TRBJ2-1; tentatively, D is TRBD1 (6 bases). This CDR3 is CASSSRAAGDPYNEQFF. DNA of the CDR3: TGTGCCAGCAGCAGTAGGGCCGCAGGGGACCCCTACAATGAGCAGTTCTTC.